This T cell receptor (beta chain) was documented in a study of identical twins. Study-level points and caveats: Less excess twin sharing appeared in beta out-of-frame sequences. A lower insertion count was a feature of abundant cord blood beta clonotypes, with no such feature in memory repertoires. Models, which agreed with sharing between unrelated individuals, nonetheless underestimated the out-of-frame TCR alpha sharing seen in monozygotic twins.

This clonotype was detected a few times. What it binds is unknown. Template switching created a universal primer site, and the cDNA included unique molecular identifiers. TCRdb reprocessed the 5' RACE reads via MiXCR and lists one record per CDR3 protein. The sample yields 1.5 million to 2 million distinct CDR3 sequences, about 30% seen once. Trimming removed 3 bases from V and 3 bases from J; junction bases left unmatched: 3. This CDR3 spans 15 amino acids. Germline V CDR1 and CDR2: LGHDT, YNNKEL (reference sequence). The specimen sequenced was cord blood. The chain uses TRBV3-1 and TRBJ2-4, with 9 nucleotides matching TRBD1. The clonotype comes from a newborn girl in good health. CDR3 sequence reads: CASSHYRGRKNIQYF. CDR3 in DNA: TGTGCCAGCAGCCATTACAGGGGGCGCAAAAACATTCAGTACTTC. The variable domain in full, with the rest retrieved from reference TRBV3-1 and TRBJ2-4, is DTAVSQTPKYLVTQMGNDKSIKCEQNLGHDTMYWYKQDSKKFLKIMFSYNNKELIINETVPNRFSPKSPDKAHLNLHINSLELGDSAVYFCASSHYRGRKNIQYFGAGTRLSVL.